This T cell receptor beta chain was captured in a study of blood T cell repertoires in COVID-19. This CDR3 has 15 residues. Germline V lookup: CDR1 LNHDA, CDR2 SQIVND (reference sequence). After removal of 1 base from V and 7 bases from J, the junction contained 4 bases not matched to a gene. Authors' data handling: Reference gene primer amplification gave nucleated cell count estimates. The table came from immunoSEQ multiplex PCR; TCRdb's copy has only in-frame clones and leaves some out. The DNA was the basis for D and trimming; V, J and clone size are from that table. Of over 150,000 clones listed, around nine tenths are singletons. Turning to this clone: The sample has other DNA sequences that encode this CDR3 too.

The J gene is TRBJ2-1, the V gene TRBV19, with 10 nucleotides matching TRBD2. This receptor was obtained from a man aged 45-60 years with acute or convalescent COVID-19. Sequenced input: peripheral blood. The CDR3 sequence is CASSIGLAGVNEQFF. CDR3 in DNA: TGTGCCAGTAGTATAGGGCTAGCGGGAGTGAATGAGCAGTTCTTC. The variable domain in full, with the rest retrieved from reference TRBV19 and TRBJ2-1, is DGGITQSPKYLFRKEGQNVTLSCEQNLNHDAMYWYRQDPGQGLRLIYYSQIVNDFQKGDIAEGYSVSREKKESFPLTVTSAQKNPTAFYLCASSIGLAGVNEQFFGPGTRLTVL.